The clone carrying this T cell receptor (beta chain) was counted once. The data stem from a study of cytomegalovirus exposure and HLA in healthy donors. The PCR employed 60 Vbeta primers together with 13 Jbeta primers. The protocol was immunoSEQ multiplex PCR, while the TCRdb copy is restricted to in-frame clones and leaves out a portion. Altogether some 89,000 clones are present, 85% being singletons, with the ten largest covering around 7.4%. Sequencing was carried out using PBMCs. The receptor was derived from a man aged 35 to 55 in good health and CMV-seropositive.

The CDR3 DNA sequence: TGTGCCAGCAGCTTGTTAGCAGGGGGCTGTGGCTACACCTTC. It encodes CASSLLAGGCGYTF. The chain joins TRBV5-4 to TRBJ1-2; 8 positions match TRBD1. CDR3 length equals 14 residues. Trimming took 1 base from V and 7 from J; bases not matched to a gene: 6. Germline loops: CDR1 SGHNT, CDR2 YYREEE (reference sequence).